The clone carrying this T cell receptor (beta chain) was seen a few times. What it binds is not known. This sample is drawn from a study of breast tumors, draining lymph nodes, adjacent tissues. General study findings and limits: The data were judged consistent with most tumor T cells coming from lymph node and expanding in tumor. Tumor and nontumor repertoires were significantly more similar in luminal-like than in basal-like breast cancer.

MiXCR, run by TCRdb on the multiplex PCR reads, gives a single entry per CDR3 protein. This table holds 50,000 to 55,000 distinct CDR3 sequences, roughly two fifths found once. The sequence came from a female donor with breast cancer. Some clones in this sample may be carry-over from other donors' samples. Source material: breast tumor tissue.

The CDR3 spells CAISGDGFSGYTF. CDR3 coding DNA: TGTGCCATCAGTGGCGACGGTTTTTCAGGCTACACCTTC. The chain uses TRBV10-3 and TRBJ1-2; D gene ambiguous. The CDR3 totals 13 residues. The germline V and J ends were trimmed by 4 bases and 8 bases, with 14 bases remaining between them. The germline V gene has CDR1 ENHRY and CDR2 SYGVKD.